The 30 T cell receptor beta chains presented below share a single source sample, sequenced in a study of T cells in Graves' hyperthyroidism and ophthalmopathy. From RNA transcripts, TCR beta CDR3 regions were amplified. When the TCR CDR3 underwent first-round RT-PCR, the HTBI primer set was used. TCRdb itself ran the multiplex PCR reads through MiXCR, one entry per CDR3 protein. The table has approximately 600,000 distinct CDR3 sequences, over 11% seen once. The sequenced sample was blood. These receptors were collected from a woman in her 30s with Graves' hyperthyroidism that later progressed to Graves' ophthalmopathy.

The chain uses TRBV10-3 and TRBJ2-7; 7 nucleotides align to TRBD2. The J call may be in error: the DNA end matches TRBJ2-1 better. CDR1 is ENHRY and CDR2 is SYGVKD in the germline V gene. The CDR3 loop spans 15 amino acids. Written as DNA, the CDR3 is TGTGCCATCAGTGAGTCGGGGGAGGGCTCTGACGAGCAGTTCTTC. Translation: CAISESGEGSDEQFF.

This clonotype was counted at least ten times. The V call is TRBV27, the J call TRBJ2-3; weak D call: TRBD2 (6 bases). The length of the CDR3 is 14 residues. The germline V gene has CDR1 MNHEY and CDR2 SMNVEV (reference sequence). V was shortened by 2 bases and J by 4 bases, with 10 bases between the two germline ends. The CDR3 sequence: CASSLMGLPDTQYF. The DNA of the CDR3 is TGTGCCAGCAGTTTAATGGGACTTCCAGATACGCAGTATTTT.

This clonotype was picked up a small number of times. The V call is TRBV7-2, the J call TRBJ2-6; D gene uncertain. The CDR3 length is 14 residues. Trimming stripped 8 bases from V and 0 bases from J, with 8 bases between. Germline-derived CDR1 and CDR2 are SGHTA and FQGNSA. The CDR3 reads CASRYGSGANVLTF. The CDR3 DNA is TGTGCCAGCCGGTACGGCTCTGGGGCCAACGTCCTGACTTTC.

There are a few counts of this clonotype. The chain couples TRBV11-3 to TRBJ1-2; possible D gene TRBD1, 5 bases. CDR1 is SGHNT and CDR2 is YENEEA in the germline V gene. V dropped 6 bases and J dropped 2 bases, with 16 bases sitting between them. The CDR3 loop spans 15 amino acids. The CDR3 nucleotides are TGTGCCAGCAGTCAAAGTGGGGGATTCAACTATGGCTACACCTTC. Encoded protein: CASSQSGGFNYGYTF.

This clonotype was picked up many times. J is TRBJ2-5 and V is TRBV2; TRBD2 agrees at 14 bases. Germline V lookup: CDR1 SNHLY, CDR2 FYNNEI. The CDR3 loop spans 17 amino acids. J gave up 5 bases and V 5 bases, and 10 bases lay outside the gene matches. DNA of the CDR3: TGTGCCAGCAGTCAGGGGGCCGGACTAGCGGGAGGTGAGACCCAGTACTTC. Encoded protein: CASSQGAGLAGGETQYF.

This clonotype was recorded at least ten times. The gene calls are TRBV2 and TRBJ2-5; D might be TRBD2 (6 bases). The V gene's germline CDR1 is SNHLY and CDR2 FYNNEI. Trimming pared 5 bases from V and 4 bases from J, leaving 14 bases between. The CDR3 is 14 residues long. In DNA form, the CDR3 reads TGTGCCAGCAGTTATGGAGGGGCCGCAGAGACCCAGTACTTC. Amino acid sequence: CASSYGGAAETQYF.

The table lists this clonotype with many counts. The rearrangement links TRBV5-5 to TRBJ1-1; no clear D gene. The CDR3 contains 15 residues. V lost 4 bases and J lost 2, with 15 bases in between. Germline CDR1 is SGHKS and CDR2 is YYEKEE (reference sequence). The CDR3 spells CASSPWTGGNTEAFF. As DNA, the CDR3 is TGTGCCAGCAGCCCTTGGACGGGAGGAAACACTGAAGCTTTCTTT.

Comments on this clonotype: Being one base from a much bigger clone, this may be a read error. This chain uses TRBV5-1 with TRBJ2-1; perhaps TRBD1 as D (5 bases). Trimming took off 4 bases at V and 10 bases at J, with 12 bases between the two ends. CDR3 length: 12 residues. Germline V CDR1 and CDR2: SGHRS, YFSETQ. The DNA of the CDR3 is TGCGCCAGCAGCCAGGGTACGGGCGAGCAGTTCTTC. It encodes CASSQGTGEQFF.

The chain couples TRBV7-9 to TRBJ2-7; no definite D call. The CDR3 spans 15 residues. V shed 1 base and J shed 5 bases, with 15 bases lying between them. The V gene's germline CDR1 is SEHNR and CDR2 FQNEAQ (reference sequence). Here the CDR3 reads CASSLGSLGRDEQYF. The CDR3 nucleotides read TGTGCCAGCAGCTTAGGGTCGCTGGGCAGAGACGAGCAGTACTTC.

V usage is TRBV4-2 and J usage is TRBJ1-6, with a possible D match to TRBD1 (6 bases). This CDR3 contains 14 residues. Trimming stripped 1 base from V and 9 bases from J, with 10 bases between. Germline assignment: CDR1 LGHNA and CDR2 YNFKEQ. The CDR3 DNA reads as TGTGCCAGCAGCCAAGGGACAGCAGTTTCACCCCTCCACTTT. It codes for CASSQGTAVSPLHF.

This clonotype came up a few times. The J gene is TRBJ1-1, the V gene TRBV6-1, with TRBD1 identical over 7 bases. The CDR3 covers 13 residues. Germline trimming cut 5 bases from V and 3 bases from J; bases unmatched to any gene: 3. Germline CDR1 is MNHNS and CDR2 is SASEGT. CDR3 in DNA: TGTGCCAGCAGTCAACAGGGGTACACTGAAGCTTTCTTT. Its protein is CASSQQGYTEAFF.

This clonotype was detected a few times. The V call is TRBV7-9, the J call TRBJ2-7, with 10 bases aligning to TRBD2. After removal of 1 base from V and 0 bases from J, the junction contained 9 bases not matched to a gene. CDR1 is SEHNR and CDR2 is FQNEAQ in the germline V gene (reference sequence). This CDR3 is 18 amino acids long. CDR3 DNA sequence: TGTGCCAGCAGCTTAGAGGCTAGCGGGGGACCCTTCTCCTACGAGCAGTACTTC. Its translation is CASSLEASGGPFSYEQYF.

This clonotype was counted many times. The chain recombines TRBV30 with TRBJ1-5; the D is unclear. This CDR3 spans 14 amino acids. Germline assignment: CDR1 GTSNPN and CDR2 SVGIG (reference sequence). Between the trimmed V and J ends, which lost 0 bases and 6 bases, there was a span of 12 bases. CDR3 DNA sequence: TGTGCCTGGAGTGTAAGGTCAGGCGGTCAGCCCCAGCATTTT. Translating it yields CAWSVRSGGQPQHF.

Ten or more counts support this clonotype. The CDR3 DNA follows: TGTGCCAGCAGCCACCTACCCCTGGGAGTGAACACTGAAGCTTTCTTT. Encoded protein: CASSHLPLGVNTEAFF. The chain carries TRBV14 and TRBJ1-1; D is unclear. The germline CDR1 and CDR2 sequences are SGHDN and FVKESK. The CDR3 totals 16 residues. V lost 3 bases to trimming and J lost 0 bases, with 14 bases between them.

The chain carries TRBV7-3 and TRBJ1-4; possibly TRBD1 for D (5 bases). Germline assignment: CDR1 SGHTA and CDR2 FQGTGA. V was shortened by 2 bases and J by 4 bases, with 14 bases between the two germline ends. The CDR3 is made up of 16 amino acids. This chain's CDR3 is CASSLLKGVINEKLFF. CDR3 DNA sequence: TGTGCCAGCAGCTTACTGAAAGGGGTGATTAATGAAAAACTGTTTTTT. Together with reference TRBV7-3 and TRBJ1-4, the CDR3 gives the full variable domain: GAGVSQTPSNKVTEKGKYVELRCDPISGHTALYWYRQSLGQGPEFLIYFQGTGAADDSGLPNDRFFAVRPEGSVSTLKIQRTERGDSAVYLCASSLLKGVINEKLFFGSGTQLSVL.

The V and J genes are TRBV15 and TRBJ1-3; D gene uncertain. This CDR3 contains 15 residues. The V end lost 8 bases, the J end lost 0 bases, and 14 bases lay between the germline ends. CDR1 is LNHNV, CDR2 YYDKDF, per germline (reference sequence). CDR3 bases: TGTGCCACCCGCCCGCCAGGCCCCTCTGGAAACACCATATATTTT. Translating it yields CATRPPGPSGNTIYF.

J is TRBJ2-7 and V is TRBV15; D unresolved. CDR1 is LNHNV, CDR2 YYDKDF, per germline (reference sequence). The CDR3 sequence is 13 residues long. V lost 8 bases and J 5 bases, leaving 16 bases between the germline ends. CDR3 nucleotides: TGTGCCACCCAGCTAACCTGTGCGAACGAGCAGTACTTC. Its translation: CATQLTCANEQYF.

This clonotype has at least ten counts. The chain recombines TRBV11-3 with TRBJ2-5; D might be TRBD2 (5 bases). V gave up 4 bases and J gave up 4 bases, with 10 bases separating them. The CDR3 is made up of 13 amino acids. From germline, CDR1 is SGHNT and CDR2 YENEEA. DNA for the CDR3: TGTGCCAGCAGCTACCCAGCGGTAGAGACCCAGTACTTC. Its translation: CASSYPAVETQYF. The whole variable domain, filled in from reference TRBV11-3 and TRBJ2-5, reads EAGVVQSPRYKIIEKKQPVAFWCNPISGHNTLYWYLQNLGQGPELLIRYENEEAVDDSQLPKDRFSAERLKGVDSTLKIQPAELGDSAVYLCASSYPAVETQYFGPGTRLLVL.

At least ten counts were recorded for this clonotype. The V gene is TRBV19, the J gene TRBJ1-1; D is undetermined. Germline values: CDR1 LNHDA, CDR2 SQIVND (reference sequence). V was cut by 7 bases and J by 3 bases, with 12 bases left in between. There are 13 residues in the CDR3. Written as DNA, the CDR3 is TGTGCCAGTACCACCCTGTTGGACACTGAAGCTTTCTTT. Its translation: CASTTLLDTEAFF.

This clonotype was recorded many times. The rearrangement uses TRBV2 and TRBJ2-3, with a weak D call TRBD1 (5 bases). The CDR3 consists of 14 residues. Germline V CDR1 and CDR2: SNHLY, FYNNEI. V lost 8 bases, J lost 0 bases, and 12 bases lay in between. In DNA, the CDR3 is TGTGCCAGCCGAACCAGGGCTAGCACAGATACGCAGTATTTT. Its translation is CASRTRASTDTQYF.

Ten or more counts support this clonotype. The rearrangement uses TRBV6-1 and TRBJ2-7; 9 bases fit TRBD1. V was pared by 6 bases and J by 4 bases, with 7 bases of the junction left unmatched. The germline gives CDR1 MNHNS, CDR2 SASEGT. This CDR3 is 14 amino acids long. In DNA form, the CDR3 reads TGTGCCAGCAGACAGGGACAGGGAGAGTACGAGCAGTACTTC. As protein: CASRQGQGEYEQYF.

This CDR3 is CASSPSDSPNTEAFF. As DNA, the CDR3 is TGTGCCAGCTCACCATCCGACAGCCCGAACACTGAAGCTTTCTTT. The chain couples TRBV18 to TRBJ1-1; D is perhaps TRBD1 (5 bases). The CDR3 is 15 residues long. V lost 2 bases to trimming and J lost 1 base, with 11 bases between them. CDR1 KGHSH and CDR2 LQKENI come from the germline V gene.

This clonotype was observed at least ten times. CDR3 residues: CASSYRDRAGDQETQYF. Written as DNA, the CDR3 is TGTGCCAGCAGCTACCGGGACAGGGCCGGGGATCAAGAGACCCAGTACTTC. The V gene is TRBV7-8, the J gene TRBJ2-5; TRBD1 matches 9 bases. The CDR3 consists of 17 residues. The germline gives CDR1 SGHVS, CDR2 FQNEAQ. V was pared by 4 bases and J by 2 bases, with 11 bases of the junction left unmatched.

This chain uses TRBV11-1 with TRBJ2-4; no reliable D call. This CDR3 region has 12 residues. Germline CDR1 is SGHAT and CDR2 is FQDESV (reference sequence). V shed 2 bases and J shed 12 bases, with 11 bases lying between them. The CDR3 DNA is TGTGCCAGCAGCTTAACGGTGGCGGATCAGTACTTC. Its protein is CASSLTVADQYF.

This clonotype was picked up many times. This sequence joins TRBV19 and TRBJ1-5; D is possibly TRBD1 (5 bases). Trimming pared 4 bases from V and 6 bases from J, leaving 19 bases between. This CDR3 is built from 16 residues. The germline V gene encodes CDR1 LNHDA and CDR2 SQIVND (reference sequence). The DNA of the CDR3 is TGTGCCAGTAGTACCGCCACGGCAGGGCGAAGTCAGCCCCAGCATTTT. Translating gives CASSTATAGRSQPQHF.

In its sample, this clonotype was seen many times. The gene calls are TRBV19 and TRBJ1-2; maybe TRBD1 (5 bases). V was trimmed by 2 bases and J by 8 bases, leaving 9 bases between them. CDR1 LNHDA and CDR2 SQIVND come from the germline V gene (reference sequence). The CDR3 consists of 12 residues. CDR3 bases: TGTGCCAGTAGTATACAGGGTCGAGGCTACACCTTC. This translates into CASSIQGRGYTF. The complete variable domain, with remaining parts taken from reference TRBV19 and TRBJ1-2, reads DGGITQSPKYLFRKEGQNVTLSCEQNLNHDAMYWYRQDPGQGLRLIYYSQIVNDFQKGDIAEGYSVSREKKESFPLTVTSAQKNPTAFYLCASSIQGRGYTFGSGTRLTVV.

As to this clonotype: Compared with germline, one end of the junction differs, possibly owing to a read error. The V call is TRBV20-1, the J call TRBJ1-2, with D uncertain. The V gene's germline CDR1 is DFQATT and CDR2 SNEGSKA (reference sequence). The CDR3 length is 14 residues. CDR3 amino acids: CSADRRSINYGDTF. The CDR3 DNA follows: TGCAGTGCCGATCGACGCAGCATTAACTATGGCGACACCTTC.

This clonotype was recorded at least ten times. The chain is built from TRBV19 and TRBJ1-2; D is unresolved. Trimming took off 1 base at V and 7 bases at J, with 4 bases between the two ends. The germline V gene encodes CDR1 LNHDA and CDR2 SQIVND (reference sequence). The CDR3 has 11 residues. As DNA, the CDR3 is TGTGCCAGTAGTATAGCGGGTGGCTACACCTTC. It translates to CASSIAGGYTF.

This clonotype showed up many times. This rearrangement joins TRBV19 to TRBJ2-1, with a tentative D call TRBD2 (6 bases). Per germline, CDR1 LNHDA and CDR2 SQIVND (reference sequence). V lost 3 bases, J lost 4 bases, and 13 bases lay in between. The CDR3 length is 15 residues. CDR3 DNA sequence: TGTGCCAGTAGTATTGGGCGAGGGAGGTACAATGAGCAGTTCTTC. Amino acid sequence: CASSIGRGRYNEQFF.

This clonotype was found many times. The V and J genes are TRBV29-1 and TRBJ2-3; 8 positions match TRBD2. CDR3 length: 14 residues. Germline CDR1 and CDR2: SQVTM and ANQGSEA. The V and J ends lost 7 bases and 5 bases, in that order; junction bases with no gene match: 11. CDR3 nucleotides: TGCAGCGCCCTTCTCGGGGGGGCCGGAGATACGCAGTATTTT. Amino acids: CSALLGGAGDTQYF.